This TCR beta chain was sequenced in a study of identical twins. This clonotype was detected a few times. V lost 5 bases, J lost 0 bases, and 14 bases lay in between. CDR3 size: 15 residues. Germline V CDR1 and CDR2: DFQATT, SNEGSKA (reference sequence). TCRdb called the 5' RACE reads again in MiXCR, with one record for every CDR3 protein. This table has under 900,000 distinct CDR3 sequences, 9% to 15% appearing once. These data were also reused for a study on yellow fever vaccine responses in identical twins.

The chain uses TRBV20-1 and TRBJ2-1; D possibly corresponds to TRBD2 (5 bases). This TCR was recovered from a woman younger than 30 in good health. Specimen: PBMCs. The CDR3: CSAGIAGFSYNEQFF. CDR3 nucleotide sequence: TGCAGTGCTGGGATTGCGGGTTTCTCCTACAATGAGCAGTTCTTC.